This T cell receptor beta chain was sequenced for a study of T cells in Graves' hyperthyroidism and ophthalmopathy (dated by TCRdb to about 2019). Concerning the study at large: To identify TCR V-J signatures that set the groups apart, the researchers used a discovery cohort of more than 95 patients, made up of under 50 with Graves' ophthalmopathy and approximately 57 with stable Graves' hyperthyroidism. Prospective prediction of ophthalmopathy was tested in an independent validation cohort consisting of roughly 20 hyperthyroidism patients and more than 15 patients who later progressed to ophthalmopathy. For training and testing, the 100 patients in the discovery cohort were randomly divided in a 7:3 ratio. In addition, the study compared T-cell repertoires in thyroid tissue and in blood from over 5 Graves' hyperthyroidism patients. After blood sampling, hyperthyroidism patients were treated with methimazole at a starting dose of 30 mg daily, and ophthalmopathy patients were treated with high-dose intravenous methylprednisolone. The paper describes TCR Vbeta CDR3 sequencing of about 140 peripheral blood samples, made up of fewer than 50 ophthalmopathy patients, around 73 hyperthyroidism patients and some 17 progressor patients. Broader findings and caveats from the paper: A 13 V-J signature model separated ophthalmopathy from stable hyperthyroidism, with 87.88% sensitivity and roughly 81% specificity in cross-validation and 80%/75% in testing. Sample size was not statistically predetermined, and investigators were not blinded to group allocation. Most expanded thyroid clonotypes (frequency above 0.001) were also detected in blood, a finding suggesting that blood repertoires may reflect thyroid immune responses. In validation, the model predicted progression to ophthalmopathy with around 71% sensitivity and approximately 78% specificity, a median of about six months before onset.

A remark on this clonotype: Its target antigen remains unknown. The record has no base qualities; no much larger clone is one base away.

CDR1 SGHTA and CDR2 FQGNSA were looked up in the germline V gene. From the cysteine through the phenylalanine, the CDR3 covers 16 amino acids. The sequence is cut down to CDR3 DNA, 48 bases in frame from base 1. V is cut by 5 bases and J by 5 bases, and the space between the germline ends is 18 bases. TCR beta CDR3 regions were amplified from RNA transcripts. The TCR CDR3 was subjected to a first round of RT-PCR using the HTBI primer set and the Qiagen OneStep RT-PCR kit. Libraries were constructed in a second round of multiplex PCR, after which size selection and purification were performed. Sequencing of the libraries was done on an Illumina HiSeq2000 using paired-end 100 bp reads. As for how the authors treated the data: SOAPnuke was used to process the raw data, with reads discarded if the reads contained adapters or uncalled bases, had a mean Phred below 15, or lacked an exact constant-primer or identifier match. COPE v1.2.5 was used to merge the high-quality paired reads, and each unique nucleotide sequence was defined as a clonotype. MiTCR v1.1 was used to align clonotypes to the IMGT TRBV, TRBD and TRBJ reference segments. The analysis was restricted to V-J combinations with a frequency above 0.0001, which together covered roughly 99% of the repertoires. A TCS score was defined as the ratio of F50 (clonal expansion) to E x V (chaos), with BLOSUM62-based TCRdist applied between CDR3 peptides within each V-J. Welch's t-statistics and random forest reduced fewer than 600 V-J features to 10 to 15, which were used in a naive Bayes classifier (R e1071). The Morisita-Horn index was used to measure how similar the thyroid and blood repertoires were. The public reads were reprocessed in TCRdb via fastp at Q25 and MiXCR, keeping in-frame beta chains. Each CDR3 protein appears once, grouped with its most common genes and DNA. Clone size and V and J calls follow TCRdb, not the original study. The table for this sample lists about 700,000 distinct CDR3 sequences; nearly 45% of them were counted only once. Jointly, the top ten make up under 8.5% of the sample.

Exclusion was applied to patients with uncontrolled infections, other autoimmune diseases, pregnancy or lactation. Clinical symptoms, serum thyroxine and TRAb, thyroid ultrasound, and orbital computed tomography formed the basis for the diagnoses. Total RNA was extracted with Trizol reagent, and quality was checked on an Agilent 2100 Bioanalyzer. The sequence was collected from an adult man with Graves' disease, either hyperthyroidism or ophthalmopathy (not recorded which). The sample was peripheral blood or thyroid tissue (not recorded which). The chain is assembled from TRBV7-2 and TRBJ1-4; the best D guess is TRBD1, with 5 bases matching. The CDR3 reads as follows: CASSGSGGARNEKLFF. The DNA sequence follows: TGTGCCAGCAGCGGGTCAGGTGGGGCGCGGAATGAAAAACTGTTTTTT.